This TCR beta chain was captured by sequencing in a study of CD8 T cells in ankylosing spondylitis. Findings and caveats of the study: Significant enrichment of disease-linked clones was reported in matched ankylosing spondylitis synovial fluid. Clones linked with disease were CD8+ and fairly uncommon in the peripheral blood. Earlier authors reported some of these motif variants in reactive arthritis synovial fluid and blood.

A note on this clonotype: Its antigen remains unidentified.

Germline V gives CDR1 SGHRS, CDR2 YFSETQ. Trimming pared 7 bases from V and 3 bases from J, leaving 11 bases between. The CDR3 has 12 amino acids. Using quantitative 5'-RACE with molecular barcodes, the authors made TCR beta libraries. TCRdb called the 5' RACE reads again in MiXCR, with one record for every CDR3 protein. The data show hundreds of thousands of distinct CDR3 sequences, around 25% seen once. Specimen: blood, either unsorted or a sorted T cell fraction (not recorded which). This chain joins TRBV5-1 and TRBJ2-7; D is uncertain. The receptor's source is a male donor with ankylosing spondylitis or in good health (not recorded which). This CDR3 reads CASSVLGYEQYF. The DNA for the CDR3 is TGCGCCAGCTCCGTCCTTGGCTACGAGCAGTACTTC.